Below, 19 T cell receptor beta chains from the same sample are listed, as sequenced in a study of early T cells in non-severe SARS-CoV-2 infection. TCRdb re-derived calls from the 5' RACE reads in MiXCR, one entry per CDR3 protein. The table includes tens of thousands of distinct CDR3 sequences, 6% to 7% detected once. Sequences were derived from whole blood, sampled at baseline. These receptors all stem from an adult who was a healthcare worker with PCR-confirmed SARS-CoV-2 infection or an uninfected control (not recorded which).

This clonotype has a count of ten or more. This chain uses TRBV7-9 with TRBJ2-3; TRBD2 matches at 11 bases. The CDR3 contains 16 residues. V shed 4 bases and J 0 bases; nucleotides not matched to a gene: 3. Germline V CDR1 and CDR2: SEHNR, FQNEAQ (reference sequence). CDR3: CASSSVAGGSTDTQYF. CDR3 bases: TGTGCCAGCAGCTCCGTAGCGGGGGGGAGCACAGATACGCAGTATTTT. Looking up the rest from reference TRBV7-9 and TRBJ2-3 gives the full variable domain: DTGVSQNPRHKITKRGQNVTFRCDPISEHNRLYWYRQTLGQGPEFLTYFQNEAQLEKSRLLSDRFSAERPKGSFSTLEIQRTEQGDSAMYLCASSSVAGGSTDTQYFGPGTRLTVL.

This clonotype was counted only a few times. This sequence joins TRBV9 and TRBJ1-4; no reliable D call. Per the germline V gene, CDR1 is SGDLS and CDR2 is YYNGEE. V was trimmed by 1 base and J by 7 bases, leaving 11 bases between them. The CDR3 is 14 amino acids. CDR3: CASSVRDYSEKLFF. CDR3 nucleotides: TGTGCCAGCAGCGTAAGGGATTATAGTGAAAAACTGTTTTTT.

This clonotype was seen at least ten times. The rearrangement uses TRBV12-3 or TRBV12-4 and TRBJ2-1, with a tentative D call TRBD1 (6 bases). CDR3 length: 15 residues. V lost 5 bases and J 10 bases, leaving 21 bases between the germline ends. The CDR3 DNA reads TGTGCCAGCAGTCCCGGGACATACACCCGGGGCGAGCAGTTCTTC. This sequence encodes CASSPGTYTRGEQFF.

In its sample, this clonotype was seen many times. The chain couples TRBV11-3 to TRBJ2-1; no firm D call. V was cut by 4 bases and J by 4 bases, with 8 bases left in between. Germline V gene sequence: CDR1 SGHNT, CDR2 YENEEA. The CDR3 has 13 residues. The CDR3 DNA follows: TGTGCCAGCAGCTCAGACTGGTACAATGAGCAGTTCTTC. Amino acid sequence: CASSSDWYNEQFF.

The table lists this clonotype with many counts. The chain is built from TRBV6-1 and TRBJ1-3; unclear D gene. Trimming shortened V by 2 bases and J by 0 bases, and 17 bases separated the two germline ends. The length of the CDR3 is 18 residues. Germline CDR1 MNHNS, CDR2 SASEGT. The CDR3: CASSERSDTHYSGNTIYF. CDR3 sequence (DNA): TGTGCCAGCAGTGAAAGGAGCGACACTCACTACTCTGGAAACACCATATATTTT.

This clonotype was counted ten times or more. The V call is TRBV6-2 or TRBV6-3, the J call TRBJ2-2; D not resolved. The CDR3 runs 14 residues. The ends were cut back, 6 bases at V and 4 bases at J, with 12 bases in the middle. The germline V gene encodes CDR1 MNHEY and CDR2 SVGEGT. The CDR3 DNA reads TGTGCCAGCAGCCCTATCGACGCCACCGGGGAGCTGTTTTTT. It yields the protein CASSPIDATGELFF.

This clonotype was detected a few times. In DNA form, the CDR3 reads TGTGCCAGCAGCGGCCTAGGACTAGGACAAGAGACCCAGTACTTC. This gives the protein CASSGLGLGQETQYF. The V gene is TRBV11-2, the J gene TRBJ2-5; 7 bases are shared with TRBD2. From germline, CDR1 is SGHAT and CDR2 FQNNGV. This CDR3 region has 15 residues. The trim removed 5 bases at V and 2 bases at J, leaving 8 bases unmatched.

This clonotype was found a few times. The chain has TRBV12-3 or TRBV12-4 and TRBJ1-4; D unclear. The ends were cut back, 3 bases at V and 8 bases at J, with 16 bases in the middle. The CDR3 totals 15 residues. The CDR3 spells CASSFEWTGKEKLFF. CDR3 bases: TGTGCCAGCAGTTTTGAATGGACGGGGAAAGAAAAACTGTTTTTT.

This sequence joins TRBV20-1 and TRBJ2-3; D not certain. Trimming took 6 bases from V and 5 from J, leaving 15 bases between them. CDR3 length equals 13 residues. Germline V gene data show CDR1 as DFQATT and CDR2 as SNEGSKA (reference sequence). The CDR3 DNA reads as TGCAGTGCCCCCCCATTAGATCAAGATACGCAGTATTTT. As protein: CSAPPLDQDTQYF.

In its sample, this clonotype was seen many times. The V call is TRBV6-6, the J call TRBJ2-2; 7 nucleotides agree with TRBD1. In germline, CDR1 is MNHNY, CDR2 SVGAGI (reference sequence). The CDR3 contains 18 residues. After removal of 0 bases from V and 9 bases from J, the junction contained 16 bases not matched to a gene. CDR3: CASSYSISRQGVLRELFF. The CDR3 DNA reads TGTGCCAGCAGTTACTCTATTTCTCGGCAGGGGGTCCTCCGGGAGCTGTTTTTT.

This clonotype was picked up a small number of times. The V gene is TRBV20-1, the J gene TRBJ1-2, with 8 bases aligning to TRBD1. Trimming at V came to 0 bases and at J to 5 bases, leaving 8 bases not matched to a gene. The CDR3 is 15 amino acids. Germline values: CDR1 DFQATT, CDR2 SNEGSKA (reference sequence). The DNA for the CDR3 is TGCAGTGCTAGAGATCGCGACAGGGGCTATTATGGCTACACCTTC. Protein: CSARDRDRGYYGYTF.

This clonotype was seen many times. This chain uses TRBV6-2 or TRBV6-3 with TRBJ2-6, with TRBD2 matching over 8 bases. Germline loops: CDR1 MNHEY, CDR2 SVGEGT. CDR3 length: 18 amino acids. Trimming removed 9 bases from V and 1 base from J; junction bases left unmatched: 14. CDR3 DNA sequence: TGTGCCAGTCGCCCAAGCGGGGGACAAAGATCTGGGGCCAACGTCCTGACTTTC. As protein: CASRPSGGQRSGANVLTF.

This clonotype was seen many times. The chain recombines TRBV20-1 with TRBJ1-5, with no clear D. CDR1 is DFQATT and CDR2 is SNEGSKA in the germline V gene (reference sequence). Trimming stripped 3 bases from V and 7 bases from J, with 13 bases between. This CDR3 spans 13 amino acids. The CDR3 nucleotides read TGCAGTGCTAGTAGAAAATTAATCCAGCCCCAGCATTTT. Translating gives CSASRKLIQPQHF.

The table lists this clonotype with many counts. V gene TRBV7-2 combines with J gene TRBJ2-3, with 13 nucleotides matching TRBD2. J was trimmed by 2 bases and V by 5 bases; bases with no gene match: 4. This CDR3 is 16 amino acids long. Germline CDR1 is SGHTA and CDR2 is FQGNSA. The CDR3 sequence is CASSRTSGGLTDTQYF. The CDR3 nucleotides read TGTGCCAGCAGCCGGACTAGCGGGGGACTCACAGATACGCAGTATTTT.

This clonotype was observed at least ten times. The rearrangement uses TRBV6-2 or TRBV6-3 and TRBJ2-2, with TRBD2 matching 8 bases. V trimming: 6 bases; J trimming: 5 bases; junction bases outside the gene matches: 5. The CDR3 consists of 14 residues. Germline CDR1 reads MNHEY; CDR2 reads SVGEGT. The CDR3 here is CASSPGGDTGELFF. The DNA of the CDR3 is TGTGCCAGCAGCCCCGGGGGGGATACCGGGGAGCTGTTTTTT.

This clonotype appeared a few times. This sequence joins TRBV12-3 or TRBV12-4 and TRBJ2-4, with a tentative D call TRBD2 (6 bases). The V end was cut by 6 bases, the J end by 12 bases, with 15 bases between. This CDR3 is built from 12 residues. The CDR3 DNA reads TGTGCCAGCAGCCTTACTTGGAGGGGTCAGTACTTC. The encoded protein is CASSLTWRGQYF.

This clonotype has at least ten counts. CDR3 residues: CATSAHPPGANVLTF. The CDR3, as DNA: TGTGCCACCAGTGCTCATCCCCCCGGGGCCAACGTCCTGACTTTC. This chain joins TRBV24-1 and TRBJ2-6; no clear D. V shed 5 bases and J shed 4 bases, with 11 bases lying between them. The CDR3 is 15 amino acids. From germline, CDR1 is KGHDR and CDR2 SFDVKD.

This clonotype appeared a few times. The J gene is TRBJ2-7, the V gene TRBV20-1, with 14 bases aligning to TRBD2. Germline V gives CDR1 DFQATT, CDR2 SNEGSKA (reference sequence). This CDR3 spans 15 amino acids. J was trimmed by 5 bases and V by 5 bases; bases with no gene match: 8. The CDR3 loop reads CSAGSGTSGRNEQYF. The CDR3 nucleotides are TGCAGTGCTGGGAGCGGGACTAGCGGGAGAAACGAGCAGTACTTC.

This clonotype was seen many times. The genes are TRBV6-2 or TRBV6-3 and TRBJ1-2, with D uncertain. CDR1 MNHEY and CDR2 SVGEGT come from the germline V gene. Between the trimmed V and J ends, which lost 4 bases and 3 bases, there was a span of 18 bases. The CDR3 has 16 amino acids. The CDR3 DNA sequence: TGTGCCAGCAGTTCTACTCCCCCCGGGCCTTACTATGGCTACACCTTC. Amino acid sequence: CASSSTPPGPYYGYTF.